A selection of T cell receptor beta chains follows, all from one sample in a study of T cell responses to AZD1222 COVID-19 vaccine. Clones were sequenced by immunoSEQ multiplex PCR, and TCRdb holds only the in-frame ones, with some missing. This sample has over 100,000 clones, with 85% to 90% found just once. Sequencing used peripheral blood, obtained on day 0 of AZD1222 vaccination. These receptors all stem from an adult in good health. The CDR3 runs from the conserved cysteine through the conserved F or W. D genes are given only for firm matches. Part of the rows lack a size; the others show once, few, many or a class for expanded clones.

D	V	size	J	length	DNA	CDR3
.	TRBV20-1	.	TRBJ2-5	11	TGCAGTGCTAAACGGGGGGAGACCCAGTACTTC	CSAKRGETQYF
TRBD2	TRBV15	.	TRBJ2-7	14	TGTGCCACGCGGGGGGGCCCCCCCTCCTACGAGCAGTACTTC	CATRGGPPSYEQYF
.	TRBV7-8	.	TRBJ1-3	16	TGTGCCAGCAGCTTACGTTTTGCAGGATCTGGAAACACCATATATTTT	CASSLRFAGSGNTIYF
.	TRBV2	.	TRBJ1-5	13	TGTGCCAGCAGTTCGGGACCAGGACAGCCCCAGCATTTT	CASSSGPGQPQHF
TRBD1	TRBV6-6	.	TRBJ1-5	14	TGTGCCAGCACCCAGGGGGCGGGCAATCAGCCCCAGCATTTT	CASTQGAGNQPQHF
TRBD1	TRBV2	once	TRBJ1-2	14	TGTGCCAGCAGCCCCCCAGGGGGGCCCATTGGCTACACCTTC	CASSPPGGPIGYTF
.	TRBV7-9	.	TRBJ1-1	17	TGTGCCAGCAGCTTACAAAGAGGGATTATATCGGACACTGAAGCTTTCTTT	CASSLQRGIISDTEAFF
TRBD2	TRBV7-2	.	TRBJ2-1	16	TGTGCCAGCAGCCAGAGGACTAGCGGGGGCAACAATGAGCAGTTCTTC	CASSQRTSGGNNEQFF
.	TRBV2	.	TRBJ1-2	12	TGTGCCAGCAGTGTCCTCAACTATGGCTACACCTTC	CASSVLNYGYTF
.	TRBV5-1	.	TRBJ1-3	17	TGCGCCAGCAGCTTGGCCGGAGGTTCGCCCCCTGGAAACACCATATATTTT	CASSLAGGSPPGNTIYF
.	TRBV7-8	.	TRBJ2-5	16	TGTGCCAGCAGCTTGGGCTCGGACTGGCGACAAGAGACCCAGTACTTC	CASSLGSDWRQETQYF
.	TRBV7-7	.	TRBJ1-5	16	TGTGCTAGCAGCTTCGGTCAGGGGCGGCGGAATCAGCCCCAGCATTTT	CASSFGQGRRNQPQHF
.	TRBV19	.	TRBJ2-7	13	TGTGCCAGCACCGGGCCAATCTCCTACGAGCAGTACTTC	CASTGPISYEQYF
.	TRBV6-5	.	TRBJ1-3	15	TGTGCCAGCAGAACAGCGACGACCTCTGGAAACACCATATATTTT	CASRTATTSGNTIYF
.	TRBV6-1	.	TRBJ2-2	14	TGTGCCAGCAGTGAAGCGAGAGCCGTCGGGGAGCTGTTTTTT	CASSEARAVGELFF
.	TRBV6-5	few	TRBJ1-6	13	TGTGCCAGCAGTAACAGGGAAAATTCACCCCTCCACTTT	CASSNRENSPLHF
TRBD1	TRBV29-1	.	TRBJ1-3	13	TGCAGCGTTATAAGGGACAGTCGAAACACCATATATTTT	CSVIRDSRNTIYF
.	TRBV6-5	.	TRBJ2-7	15	TGTGCCAGCAGTTACTCGAGATATGGAAGGGTGGAACAGTACTTC	CASSYSRYGRVEQYF
.	TRBV19	.	TRBJ1-5	17	TGTGCCAGTACGTTTGGGGCCGGGCAAACGGGCAATCAGCCCCAGCATTTT	CASTFGAGQTGNQPQHF
.	TRBV6-4	once	TRBJ2-7	13	TGTGCCAGCAGGGACCCGAGCTCCTACGAGCAGTACTTC	CASRDPSSYEQYF
.	TRBV6-5	.	TRBJ1-1	12	TGTGCCAGCAGTTATCCGAACACTGAAGCTTTCTTT	CASSYPNTEAFF
TRBD1	TRBV27	few	TRBJ1-2	13	TGTGCCAGCAGTTCTAGGACAGGGTCTGGCTACACCTTC	CASSSRTGSGYTF
.	TRBV5-4	once	TRBJ2-7	14	TGTGCCAGCAGCTCCGGTTCATCCTCTGGCGAGCAGTACTTC	CASSSGSSSGEQYF
TRBD1	TRBV5-1	.	TRBJ1-2	18	TGCGCCAGCAGCCTTCGCCCCGGGACAGGGGGCGCCAACTATGGCTACACCTTC	CASSLRPGTGGANYGYTF
TRBD1	TRBV2	.	TRBJ1-2	15	TGTGCCAGCAGTGGAGGGGGCAGGGGTAACTATGGCTACACCTTC	CASSGGGRGNYGYTF
.	TRBV5-1	.	TRBJ2-2	17	TGCGCCAGCTCTCTTAGTATGGGGGGCGCGACCCCCGGGGAGCTGTTTTTT	CASSLSMGGATPGELFF
TRBD1	TRBV5-1	.	TRBJ1-6	16	TGCGCCAGCAGCTTGGCTAGACAGGGGGGTGGTTCACCCCTCCACTTT	CASSLARQGGGSPLHF
.	TRBV4-3	once	TRBJ1-4	17	TGCGCCAGCAGCCAAGATCTTCAGGGGAAAGGAGGTGAAAAACTGTTTTTT	CASSQDLQGKGGEKLFF
.	TRBV2	.	TRBJ1-2	14	TGTGCCAGCAGTGAATGGGGGGGGAACTATGGCTACACCTTC	CASSEWGGNYGYTF
TRBD2	TRBV25-1	.	TRBJ2-7	15	TGTGCCAGCAGTGCGGGGGGAGGCCCCTACTACGAGCAGTACTTC	CASSAGGGPYYEQYF
.	TRBV7-2	.	TRBJ1-6	13	TGTGCCAGCACGTACAGCAGTAATTCACCCCTCCACTTT	CASTYSSNSPLHF
TRBD1	TRBV10-2	few	TRBJ1-2	13	TGCGCCAGCACCCCTGACAGGGTACATGGCTACACCTTC	CASTPDRVHGYTF
.	TRBV18	.	TRBJ2-5	15	TGTGCCAGCTCACCAGGGACGAGGGGTGAAGAGACCCAGTACTTC	CASSPGTRGEETQYF
.	TRBV25-1	.	TRBJ2-1	14	TGTGCCAGCAGCGTGGGCAGGCGGACTGACGAGCAGTTCTTC	CASSVGRRTDEQFF
.	TRBV11-1	.	TRBJ2-7	14	TGTGCCAGCAGCAGGGGGGCAGCCGCATACGAGCAGTACTTC	CASSRGAAAYEQYF
.	TRBV24-1	few	TRBJ1-1	15	TGTGCCACCAGAACTGGGATTGGCATGAACACTGAAGCTTTCTTT	CATRTGIGMNTEAFF
.	TRBV3-1/TRBV3-2	.	TRBJ1-4	13	TGTGCCAGCAGCCAAGCAACTAATGAAAAACTGTTTTTT	CASSQATNEKLFF
.	TRBV28	.	TRBJ1-5	14	TGTGCCAGCAGTAGCCCGGGTTGGAATCAGCCCCAGCATTTT	CASSSPGWNQPQHF
TRBD1	TRBV6-2/TRBV6-3	.	TRBJ1-1	13	TGTGCCAGCAGTTGGGACAGGGTAACTGAAGCTTTCTTT	CASSWDRVTEAFF
.	TRBV9	few	TRBJ1-1	13	TGTGCCAGCAGCCCAGGGATCTCACAGGAAGCTTTCTTT	CASSPGISQEAFF
.	TRBV28	.	TRBJ2-1	14	TGTGCCAGCGGGACGGCGAGCTCCTACAATGAGCAGTTCTTC	CASGTASSYNEQFF
TRBD1	TRBV7-9	.	TRBJ1-3	14	TGTGCCAGCAGCTCGGGACAGGGAGGAAACACCATATATTTT	CASSSGQGGNTIYF
.	TRBV24-1	.	TRBJ2-1	16	TGTGCCACCAGTGATTTGCAGTGGGGCAAGGCCAGTGAGCAGTTCTTC	CATSDLQWGKASEQFF
.	TRBV25-1	.	TRBJ2-7	12	TGTGCCAGCAGAGGGGGAAGTTACGAGCAGTACTTC	CASRGGSYEQYF
.	TRBV6-4	.	TRBJ2-7	15	TGTGCCAGCCCGTGGGCTTACGCCCGTACCTACGAGCAGTACTTC	CASPWAYARTYEQYF